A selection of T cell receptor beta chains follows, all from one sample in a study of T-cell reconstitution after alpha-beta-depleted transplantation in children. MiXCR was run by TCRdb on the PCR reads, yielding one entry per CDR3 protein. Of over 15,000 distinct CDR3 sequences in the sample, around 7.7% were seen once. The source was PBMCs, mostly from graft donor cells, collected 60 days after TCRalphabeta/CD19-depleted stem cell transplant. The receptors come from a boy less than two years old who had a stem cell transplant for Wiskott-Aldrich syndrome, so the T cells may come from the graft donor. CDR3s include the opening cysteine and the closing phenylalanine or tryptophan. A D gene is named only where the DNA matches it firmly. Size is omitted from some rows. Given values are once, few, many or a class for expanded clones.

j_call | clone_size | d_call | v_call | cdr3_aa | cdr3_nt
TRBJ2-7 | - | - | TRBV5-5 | CASSLRLYYEQYF | TGTGCCAGCAGCTTACGACTCTACTACGAGCAGTACTTC
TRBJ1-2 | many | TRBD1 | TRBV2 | CASSSSGGDLNGYTF | TGTGCCAGCAGTTCGTCAGGGGGCGATCTCAATGGCTACACCTTC
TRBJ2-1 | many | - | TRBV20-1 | CSASGRQGASGRPHEQFF | TGCAGTGCTAGCGGTCGACAGGGGGCTAGCGGGAGGCCCCATGAGCAGTTCTTC
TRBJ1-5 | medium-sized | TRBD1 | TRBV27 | CASSARGQDINSNQPQHF | TGTGCCAGCAGTGCTCGAGGACAGGATATTAATAGCAATCAGCCCCAGCATTTT
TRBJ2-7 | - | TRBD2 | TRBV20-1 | CSVYSGRAYEQYF | TGCAGTGTCTACAGCGGGAGGGCTTACGAGCAGTACTTC
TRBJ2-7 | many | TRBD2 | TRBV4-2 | CASSQAVAGVYEQYF | TGTGCCAGCAGCCAAGCGGTAGCGGGAGTCTACGAGCAGTACTTC
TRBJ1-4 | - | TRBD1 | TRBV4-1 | CASSQGGGYEKLFF | TGCGCCAGCAGCCAAGGAGGGGGCTATGAAAAACTGTTTTTT
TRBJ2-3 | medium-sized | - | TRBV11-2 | CASSLGLAQVAQYF | TGTGCCAGCAGCTTAGGGCTAGCACAAGTCGCGCAGTATTTT
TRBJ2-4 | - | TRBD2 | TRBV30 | CAWSNSGRENIQYF | TGTGCCTGGAGTAATAGCGGGAGGGAAAACATTCAGTACTTC
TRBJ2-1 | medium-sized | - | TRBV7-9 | CASTPGAGTFNEQFF | TGTGCCAGCACCCCGGGGGCGGGAACCTTCAATGAGCAGTTCTTC
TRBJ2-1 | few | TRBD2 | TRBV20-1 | CSARPQLSGRAQFF | TGCAGTGCTAGACCACAGCTTAGCGGGAGGGCCCAGTTCTTC
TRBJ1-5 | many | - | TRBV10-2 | CASSSQPGQPQHF | TGCGCCAGCAGCTCCCAACCAGGGCAGCCCCAGCATTTT
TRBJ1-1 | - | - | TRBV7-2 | CASRAPKLAEAFF | TGTGCCAGCAGGGCGCCTAAACTGGCTGAAGCTTTCTTT
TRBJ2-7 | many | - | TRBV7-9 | CASTNRGRGEQYF | TGTGCCAGCACAAATCGGGGGCGCGGCGAGCAGTACTTC
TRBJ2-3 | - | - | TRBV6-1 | CASSEGQGSSTDTQYF | TGTGCCAGCAGTGAGGGGCAGGGTTCCAGCACAGATACGCAGTATTTT
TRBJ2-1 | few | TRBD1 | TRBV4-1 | CASSHWTGGYNEQFF | TGCGCCAGCAGCCACTGGACAGGGGGCTACAATGAGCAGTTCTTC
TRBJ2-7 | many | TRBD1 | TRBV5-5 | CASSLRGGTGSYEQYF | TGTGCCAGCAGCTTGAGGGGAGGGACAGGGAGTTACGAGCAGTACTTC
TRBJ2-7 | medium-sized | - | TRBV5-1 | CASSLLAGSSYEQYF | TGCGCCAGCAGCTTGTTAGCAGGGAGCTCCTACGAGCAGTACTTC
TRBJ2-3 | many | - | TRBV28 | CASSLSLKGKSTDTQYF | TGTGCCAGCAGTTTATCCCTGAAAGGGAAAAGCACAGATACGCAGTATTTT
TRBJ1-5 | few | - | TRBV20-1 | CSAPLRGSVNQPQHF | TGCAGTGCTCCCCTACGAGGGTCGGTGAATCAGCCCCAGCATTTT
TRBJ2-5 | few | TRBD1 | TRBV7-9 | CASSSRTGNGETQYF | TGTGCCAGCAGCTCCAGGACAGGGAATGGGGAGACCCAGTACTTC
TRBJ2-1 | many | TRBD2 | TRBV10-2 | CASSFTGLAGPHNEQFF | TGCGCCAGCAGCTTTACAGGACTAGCGGGACCCCACAATGAGCAGTTCTTC
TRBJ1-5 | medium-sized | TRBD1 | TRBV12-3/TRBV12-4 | CASSSLRQGQNQPQHF | TGTGCCAGCAGTTCTCTGCGACAGGGGCAGAATCAGCCCCAGCATTTT
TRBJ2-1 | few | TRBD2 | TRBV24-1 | CATSDPGLAGGNQQFF | TGTGCCACCAGTGATCCGGGACTAGCGGGAGGGAATCAACAGTTCTTC
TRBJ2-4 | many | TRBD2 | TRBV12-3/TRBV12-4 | CASSLVSGIGKNIQYF | TGTGCCAGCAGTTTAGTGAGCGGGATCGGCAAAAACATTCAGTACTTC
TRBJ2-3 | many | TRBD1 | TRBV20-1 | CSAVDRASTQYF | TGCAGTGCCGTGGACAGGGCATCCACGCAGTATTTT
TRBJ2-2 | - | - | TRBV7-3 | CASSLNGRNTGELFF | TGTGCCAGCAGCTTAAACGGGAGGAACACCGGGGAGCTGTTTTTT
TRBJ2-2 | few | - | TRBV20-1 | CSAVMVGRDTGELFF | TGCAGTGCTGTCATGGTGGGCAGGGACACCGGGGAGCTGTTTTTT
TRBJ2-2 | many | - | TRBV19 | CASSINRNTGELFF | TGTGCCAGTAGTATAAACAGAAACACCGGGGAGCTGTTTTTT
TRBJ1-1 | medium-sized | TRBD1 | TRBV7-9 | CASGAGRGLTEAFF | TGTGCCAGCGGGGCAGGGAGGGGGCTCACTGAAGCTTTCTTT
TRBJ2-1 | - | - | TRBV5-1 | CASSLAAVLSYNEQFF | TGCGCCAGCAGCTTGGCTGCAGTTCTTTCCTACAATGAGCAGTTCTTC
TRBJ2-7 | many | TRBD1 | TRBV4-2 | CASSRDRGLGEQYF | TGTGCCAGCAGCCGAGACAGGGGGCTAGGTGAGCAGTACTTC
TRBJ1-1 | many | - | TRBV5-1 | CASSITGLPNTEAFF | TGCGCCAGCAGCATTACAGGGTTACCCAACACTGAAGCTTTCTTT
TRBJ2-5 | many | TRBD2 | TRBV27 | CASRTLLAGVQETQYF | TGTGCCAGCCGAACTTTACTAGCGGGTGTCCAAGAGACCCAGTACTTC
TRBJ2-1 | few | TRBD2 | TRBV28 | CASSRLAEPNEQFF | TGTGCCAGCAGCAGACTAGCAGAACCTAATGAGCAGTTCTTC
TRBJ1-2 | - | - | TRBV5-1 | CASSPAFYGYTF | TGCGCCAGCAGCCCGGCTTTCTATGGCTACACCTTC
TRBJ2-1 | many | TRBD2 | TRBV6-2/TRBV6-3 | CASIPTSGTYEQFF | TGTGCCAGCATCCCGACTAGCGGGACGTATGAGCAGTTCTTC
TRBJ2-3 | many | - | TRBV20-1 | CSAIDRISTDTQYF | TGCAGTGCTATCGACAGGATTAGCACAGATACGCAGTATTTT
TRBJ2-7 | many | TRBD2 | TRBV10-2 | CASRDTSGRYEQYF | TGCGCCAGTAGAGATACTAGCGGGAGGTACGAGCAGTACTTC
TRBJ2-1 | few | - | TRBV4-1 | CASSQEAFRACYPGSSYNEQFF | TGCGCCAGCAGCCAAGAAGCTTTCCGGGCCTGCTACCCCGGGAGCTCCTACAATGAGCAGTTCTTC
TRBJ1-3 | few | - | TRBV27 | CASSLTGTRLNSGNTIYF | TGTGCCAGCAGTTTAACGGGGACAAGGCTTAACTCTGGAAACACCATATATTTT
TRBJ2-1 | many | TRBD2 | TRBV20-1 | CSARDILAGGPRGNEQFF | TGCAGTGCTAGAGATATACTAGCGGGAGGACCTCGTGGGAATGAGCAGTTCTTC
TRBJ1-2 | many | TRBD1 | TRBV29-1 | CSVGRRDRGGYTF | TGCAGCGTTGGAAGGCGGGACAGGGGTGGCTACACCTTC
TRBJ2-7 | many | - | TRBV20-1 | CSAKGEYEQYF | TGCAGTGCCAAGGGGGAATACGAGCAGTACTTC
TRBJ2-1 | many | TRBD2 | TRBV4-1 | CASSQVGLAGATYNEQFF | TGCGCCAGCAGCCAAGTTGGACTAGCGGGAGCCACGTACAATGAGCAGTTCTTC
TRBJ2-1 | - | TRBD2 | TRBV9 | CASSVESGGPKFF | TGTGCCAGCAGCGTAGAAAGCGGGGGCCCCAAGTTCTTC
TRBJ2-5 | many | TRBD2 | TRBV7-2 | CASSLGLAGGQETQYF | TGTGCCAGCAGCCTGGGACTAGCGGGGGGGCAAGAGACCCAGTACTTC
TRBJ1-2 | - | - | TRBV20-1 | CSASLRQSGYGYTF | TGCAGTGCCAGCCTGAGGCAGTCCGGCTATGGCTACACCTTC
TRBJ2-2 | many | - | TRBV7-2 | CASSLSWTSSNTGELFF | TGTGCCAGCAGCTTATCGTGGACCTCTTCAAACACCGGGGAGCTGTTTTTT
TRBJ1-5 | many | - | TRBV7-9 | CASSLDGRSNQPQHF | TGTGCCAGCAGCTTAGATGGCAGGAGCAATCAGCCCCAGCATTTT
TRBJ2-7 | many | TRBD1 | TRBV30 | CAWSAGTGTQTTYEQYF | TGTGCCTGGAGCGCCGGGACAGGGACTCAAACTACCTACGAGCAGTACTTC
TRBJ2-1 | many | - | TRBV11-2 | CASRNRGGGLVTTNEQFF | TGTGCCAGCCGGAACAGGGGCGGGGGACTAGTAACGACCAATGAGCAGTTCTTC
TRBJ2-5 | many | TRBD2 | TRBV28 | CASRTPGGQETQYF | TGTGCCAGCAGAACCCCGGGGGGGCAAGAGACCCAGTACTTC
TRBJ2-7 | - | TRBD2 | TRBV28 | CASIPQAGVHYEKYF | TGTGCCAGCATACCCCAGGCGGGAGTCCACTACGAGAAGTACTTC